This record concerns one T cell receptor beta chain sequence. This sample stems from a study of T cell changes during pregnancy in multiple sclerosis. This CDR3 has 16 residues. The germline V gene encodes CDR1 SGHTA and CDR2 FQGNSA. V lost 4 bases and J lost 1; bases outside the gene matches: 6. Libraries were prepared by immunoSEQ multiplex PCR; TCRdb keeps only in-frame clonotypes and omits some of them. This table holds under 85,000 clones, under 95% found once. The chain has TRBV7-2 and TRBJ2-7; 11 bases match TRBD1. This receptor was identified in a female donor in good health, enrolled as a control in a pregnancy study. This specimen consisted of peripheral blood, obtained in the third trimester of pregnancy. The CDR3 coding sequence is TGTGCCAGCAGCTCGTTCGGGACAGGGGGTTCCTACGAGCAGTACTTC. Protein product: CASSSFGTGGSYEQYF. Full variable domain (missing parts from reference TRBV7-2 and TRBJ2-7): GAGVSQSPSNKVTEKGKDVELRCDPISGHTALYWYRQSLGQGLEFLIYFQGNSAPDKSGLPSDRFSAERTGGSVSTLTIQRTQQEDSAVYLCASSSFGTGGSYEQYFGPGTRLTVT.